One sample yielded the 8 T cell receptor beta chains listed below, sequenced in a study of spatial heterogeneity in lung cancer. As for time point: blood at routine non-recurrence follow-up after resection. Sequencing was performed on whole RNA extracted from tumor and nontumor lung tissue, or from frozen PBMC, and the material was left unsorted. One entry per CDR3 protein results from TCRdb running MiXCR on the 5' RACE reads. This sample has more than 95,000 distinct CDR3 sequences, with 10% to 15% found just once. The starting material was PBMCs, obtained at follow-up. These receptor sequences come from a male donor with early-stage non-small cell lung cancer.

A few counts support this clonotype. The genes are TRBV28 and TRBJ1-5; D gene ambiguous. Trimming shortened V by 4 bases and J by 2 bases, and 9 bases separated the two germline ends. The CDR3 is made up of 14 amino acids. Germline V gives CDR1 MDHEN, CDR2 SYDVKM. CDR3 sequence: CASSSSIGNQPQHF. CDR3 DNA: TGTGCCAGCAGTTCATCGATAGGCAATCAGCCCCAGCATTTT.

The CDR3 region has the DNA TGCGCCAGCACCAACACAGTGAACACTGAAGCTTTCTTT. Translated: CASTNTVNTEAFF. The J gene is TRBJ1-1, the V gene TRBV4-1; no clear D. Trimming pared 7 bases from V and 0 bases from J, leaving 9 bases between. CDR1 and CDR2 (germline): MGHRA, YSYEKL. CDR3 size: 13 residues.

V is TRBV6-5 and J is TRBJ2-7; possibly TRBD1 for D (5 bases). V lost 8 bases, J lost 5 bases, and 16 bases lay in between. This CDR3 has 13 amino acids. The germline V gene has CDR1 MNHEY and CDR2 SVGAGI. DNA for the CDR3: TGTGCCAGCGGATATCCTTCAGGGAACGAGCAGTACTTC. Translating it yields CASGYPSGNEQYF.

The rearrangement joins TRBV28 to TRBJ1-1; TRBD1 might be the D (5 bases). Germline V gene lookup returns CDR1 MDHEN and CDR2 SYDVKM. Trimming left V 5 bases short and J 8 bases short, with 15 bases between. This CDR3 comprises 13 residues. The CDR3, as DNA: TGTGCCAGCAGTACGTCCGGGGCCCCGGAAGCTTTCTTT. It translates to CASSTSGAPEAFF.

This clonotype was seen only a few times. The rearrangement uses TRBV7-2 and TRBJ2-5, with 7 positions matching TRBD2. Germline lookup yields CDR1 SGHTA and CDR2 FQGNSA. J gave up 5 bases and V 5 bases, and 2 bases lay outside the gene matches. The length of the CDR3 is 12 residues. DNA for the CDR3: TGTGCCAGCAGCCAGCGGGGTGAGACCCAGTACTTC. It yields the protein CASSQRGETQYF.

This clonotype has a handful of counts. V is TRBV6-2 or TRBV6-3 and J is TRBJ2-2; 8 nucleotides match TRBD2. The CDR3 has 16 amino acids. Losses at the gene ends were 3 bases for V and 1 base for J; bases not matched to a gene: 4. Germline CDR1 and CDR2: MNHEY and SVGEGT. This CDR3 is CASSYQRGKNTGELFF. The CDR3 region has the DNA TGTGCCAGCAGTTATCAGCGGGGGAAGAACACCGGGGAGCTGTTTTTT.

This rearrangement joins TRBV5-1 to TRBJ2-2, with 7 bases lining up with TRBD1. This CDR3 region has 15 residues. The germline CDR1 and CDR2 sequences are SGHRS and YFSETQ. With 0 bases clipped from V and 6 bases from J, the junction kept 5 bases outside the gene matches. DNA for the CDR3: TGCGCCAGCAGCTTGGATCTGCAGGGGGCCGGGGAGCTGTTTTTT. It specifies CASSLDLQGAGELFF.

The genes are TRBV27 and TRBJ1-2; 9 bases are shared with TRBD1. CDR3 length: 15 residues. The J segment lost 6 bases and the V segment lost 2 bases, leaving 7 bases of the junction unmatched. Germline CDR1 is MNHEY and CDR2 is SMNVEV (reference sequence). The CDR3 DNA follows: TGTGCCAGCAGTTTAACTTACGGGACAGGGAATGGCTACACCTTC. It encodes CASSLTYGTGNGYTF.